Sequencing of this T cell receptor beta chain was carried out in a study of T-cell memory formation after mild COVID-19. The V gene lost 0 bases and the J gene lost 4 bases, with 9 bases spanning the gap. Germline V gene sequence: CDR1 LNHNV, CDR2 YYDKDF (reference sequence). This CDR3 region has 14 residues. Sample barcodes and UMIs were carried by the TCR alpha and TCR beta cDNA libraries that 5'RACE generated with constant-segment primers. TCRdb ran MiXCR on the 5' RACE reads and lists one entry per CDR3 protein. The repertoire holds roughly 350,000 distinct CDR3 sequences, roughly 20% seen once, with around 13% in the top ten.

This receptor was identified in an adult woman who had mild COVID-19 (a few samples of this study predate the infection). Cell type and time point are not known. The chain recombines TRBV15 with TRBJ1-1, with D perhaps matching TRBD1 (5 bases). The sequenced material came from PBMCs or a T cell subset sorted from them (not recorded which). CDR3 in DNA: TGTGCCACCAGCAGAGAGGAAAGGGGCACTGAAGCTTTCTTT. This codes for CATSREERGTEAFF.